Listed here are 21 T cell receptor beta chains from one sample, sequenced in a study of cytomegalovirus exposure and HLA in healthy donors. Profiling relied on immunoSEQ multiplex PCR, and the TCRdb table lists in-frame clones only, not all of them. The sample contains 90,000 to 150,000 clones, 88% of which appear only once. Source material: PBMCs. The receptors shown here come from a man aged 18 to 29 in good health and CMV-seronegative.

The chain couples TRBV2 to TRBJ2-7, with 9 nucleotides matching TRBD1. The junction had 3 bases not matched to a gene; V was cut back by 5 bases and J by 4 bases. The CDR3 is 13 residues long. CDR1 and CDR2 from the germline V gene are SNHLY and FYNNEI. CDR3 bases: TGTGCCAGCAGTAGGACAGGGGATTACGAGCAGTACTTC. It yields the protein CASSRTGDYEQYF.

The chain combines TRBV4-1 with TRBJ1-4; 7 nucleotides line up with TRBD1. Germline V lookup: CDR1 MGHRA, CDR2 YSYEKL. The CDR3 runs 15 residues. The ends lost 2 bases at V and 7 bases at J; junction bases unmatched: 7. CDR3 protein: CASSQPGGSVEKLFF. The CDR3 DNA reads TGCGCCAGCAGCCAACCAGGGGGATCGGTTGAAAAACTGTTTTTT.

The J gene is TRBJ2-1, the V gene TRBV5-6; D is unclear. The germline CDR1 and CDR2 sequences are SGHDT and YYEEEE. This CDR3 contains 15 residues. Trimming shortened V by 0 bases and J by 0 bases, and 7 bases separated the two germline ends. CDR3 protein: CASSLDRSSYNEQFF. In DNA form, the CDR3 reads TGTGCCAGCAGCTTGGATCGGAGCTCCTACAATGAGCAGTTCTTC.

The chain uses TRBV5-1 and TRBJ2-1; 9 nucleotides line up with TRBD2. The ends lost 4 bases at V and 7 bases at J; junction bases unmatched: 6. The CDR3 is 14 residues long. CDR1 and CDR2 from the germline V gene are SGHRS and YFSETQ. Here the CDR3 reads CASSLGGGENEQFF. Here the CDR3 DNA reads TGCGCCAGCAGCCTCGGCGGGGGGGAAAATGAGCAGTTCTTC.

The chain recombines TRBV28 with TRBJ1-1, with 7 bases identical to TRBD1. Germline assignment: CDR1 MDHEN and CDR2 SYDVKM. With V trimmed by 5 bases and J by 3 bases, 6 bases remained unmatched. The length of the CDR3 is 14 residues. The chain's CDR3 is CASSQDRVDTEAFF. Here the CDR3 DNA reads TGTGCCAGCAGTCAAGACAGGGTAGACACTGAAGCTTTCTTT.

In DNA, the CDR3 is TGTGCCAGCAGTTTGTACAGTACTGTCGTTGGTCAGCCCCAGCATTTT. It codes for CASSLYSTVVGQPQHF. V usage is TRBV27 and J usage is TRBJ1-5; D is undetermined. V lost 3 bases, J lost 6 bases, and 18 bases lay in between. Per germline, CDR1 MNHEY and CDR2 SMNVEV (reference sequence). The CDR3 covers 16 residues.

This chain links TRBV2 with TRBJ1-1; D is perhaps TRBD1 (5 bases). V gave up 3 bases and J gave up 11 bases, with 10 bases separating them. The CDR3 consists of 11 residues. Germline-derived CDR1 and CDR2 are SNHLY and FYNNEI. CDR3 region: CASSEGGLAFF. As DNA, the CDR3 is TGTGCCAGCAGTGAGGGGGGTCTGGCTTTCTTT.

The chain links TRBV30 to TRBJ2-5; 8 bases map to TRBD2. Germline values: CDR1 GTSNPN, CDR2 SVGIG (reference sequence). The CDR3 is 15 amino acids. V trimming: 4 bases; J trimming: 2 bases; junction bases outside the gene matches: 9. Here the CDR3 reads CAWTPGLAVQETQYF. In nucleotides, the CDR3 is TGTGCCTGGACCCCCGGACTAGCCGTTCAAGAGACCCAGTACTTC.

The chain has TRBV7-8 and TRBJ1-4; TRBD1 agrees at 8 bases. J was trimmed by 4 bases and V by 5 bases; bases with no gene match: 6. This CDR3 region has 15 residues. Per germline, CDR1 SGHVS and CDR2 FQNEAQ. The CDR3 nucleotides are TGTGCCAGCAGCCTAGGGACAGGAAATAATGAAAAACTGTTTTTT. Translating it yields CASSLGTGNNEKLFF.

The chain employs TRBV7-9 and TRBJ2-5; D perhaps matches TRBD1 (6 bases). Germline values: CDR1 SEHNR, CDR2 FQNEAQ (reference sequence). The length of the CDR3 is 15 residues. V lost 2 bases and J lost 2, with 12 bases in between. CDR3 protein: CASSLSGQLQETQYF. The CDR3 nucleotides are TGTGCCAGCAGCTTATCAGGACAGCTGCAAGAGACCCAGTACTTC. Complete variable domain (other parts from reference TRBV7-9 and TRBJ2-5): DTGVSQNPRHKITKRGQNVTFRCDPISEHNRLYWYRQTLGQGPEFLTYFQNEAQLEKSRLLSDRFSAERPKGSFSTLEIQRTEQGDSAMYLCASSLSGQLQETQYFGPGTRLLVL.

The chain couples TRBV9 to TRBJ1-1, with no clear D. Per germline, CDR1 SGDLS and CDR2 YYNGEE. The V end lost 0 bases, the J end lost 5 bases, and 8 bases lay between the germline ends. The CDR3 is made up of 13 amino acids. CDR3 sequence reads: CASSVGAQTEAFF. The CDR3 nucleotides are TGTGCCAGCAGCGTAGGGGCCCAGACTGAAGCTTTCTTT.

The J gene is TRBJ1-5, the V gene TRBV6-1; tentative D call: TRBD1 (5 bases). Germline CDR1 is MNHNS and CDR2 is SASEGT. The CDR3 has 14 amino acids. Trimming removed 4 bases at V and 6 bases at J, with 13 bases between. CDR3 protein: CASSVQGWGQPQHF. The CDR3 DNA follows: TGTGCCAGCAGTGTCCAGGGTTGGGGTCAGCCCCAGCATTTT.

The chain recombines TRBV11-2 with TRBJ1-2; 7 nucleotides agree with TRBD1. In germline, CDR1 is SGHAT, CDR2 FQNNGV. After removal of 7 bases from V and 6 bases from J, the junction contained 8 bases not matched to a gene. The CDR3 is made up of 13 amino acids. This chain's CDR3 is CASKRRQGHGYTF. The CDR3 DNA is TGTGCCAGCAAGCGGCGACAGGGCCATGGCTACACCTTC. The full variable domain, in which reference TRBV11-2 and TRBJ1-2 provide the parts outside the CDR3, is EAGVAQSPRYKIIEKRQSVAFWCNPISGHATLYWYQQILGQGPKLLIQFQNNGVVDDSQLPKDRFSAERLKGVDSTLKIQPAKLEDSAVYLCASKRRQGHGYTFGSGTRLTVV.

V is TRBV29-1 and J is TRBJ2-7, with D maybe TRBD2 (5 bases). This CDR3 has 11 amino acids. V lost 5 bases and J 5 bases, leaving 10 bases between the germline ends. Per the germline V gene, CDR1 is SQVTM and CDR2 is ANQGSEA. CDR3 sequence (DNA): TGCAGCGTTCGGGTTAGCGACGAGCAGTACTTC. Protein sequence: CSVRVSDEQYF.

The CDR3 bases are TGTGCCAGCAGCCCCGGGACAGGGAGCACAGATACGCAGTATTTT. As protein: CASSPGTGSTDTQYF. The chain combines TRBV25-1 with TRBJ2-3; 9 nucleotides line up with TRBD1. CDR3 length: 15 amino acids. Trimming cost V 6 bases and J 0 bases; bases outside gene matches: 4. Germline CDR1 and CDR2: MGHDK and SYGVNS.

This chain joins TRBV9 and TRBJ1-3; 7 bases are a match to TRBD1. Trimming at V came to 0 bases and at J to 2 bases, leaving 2 bases not matched to a gene. Germline CDR1 and CDR2: SGDLS and YYNGEE. The CDR3 is 15 residues long. In nucleotides, the CDR3 is TGTGCCAGCAGCGTAGGGGGGACAGCTGGAAACACCATATATTTT. Protein product: CASSVGGTAGNTIYF.

The V and J genes are TRBV9 and TRBJ2-1; 8 bases line up with TRBD1. In germline, CDR1 is SGDLS, CDR2 YYNGEE. There are 16 residues in the CDR3. The V segment lost 0 bases and the J segment 6 bases; nucleotides outside the gene matches: 8. The CDR3 loop reads CASSVAGQGAPNEQFF. In nucleotides, the CDR3 is TGTGCCAGCAGCGTAGCGGGCCAGGGGGCGCCCAATGAGCAGTTCTTC.

The J gene is TRBJ2-2, the V gene TRBV9; the match to TRBD1 covers 7 bases. CDR1 and CDR2 (germline): SGDLS, YYNGEE. This CDR3 is 16 amino acids long. With V trimmed by 4 bases and J by 4 bases, 10 bases remained unmatched. The CDR3 DNA follows: TGTGCCAGCAGCACGTGGGGACAGAGAAGCACCGGGGAGCTGTTTTTT. This sequence encodes CASSTWGQRSTGELFF.

The chain combines TRBV5-1 with TRBJ2-3; 10 positions match TRBD2. V gave up 0 bases and J gave up 2 bases; unmatched junction bases: 15. Germline-derived CDR1 and CDR2 are SGHRS and YFSETQ. The CDR3 loop spans 20 amino acids. CDR3 protein: CASSLVPIAGGLVYTDTQYF. CDR3 sequence (DNA): TGCGCCAGCAGCTTGGTACCTATAGCGGGGGGCCTCGTTTACACAGATACGCAGTATTTT.

V is TRBV7-2 and J is TRBJ2-1; D gene ambiguous. V lost 2 bases and J 0 bases, leaving 5 bases between the germline ends. The length of the CDR3 is 14 residues. CDR1 is SGHTA, CDR2 FQGNSA, per germline. In nucleotides, the CDR3 is TGTGCCAGCAGCTTATCGAGCTCCTACAATGAGCAGTTCTTC. This gives the protein CASSLSSSYNEQFF.

This chain connects TRBV6-4 to TRBJ2-1; weak D call: TRBD2 (6 bases). V was pared by 4 bases and J by 0 bases, with 7 bases between. This CDR3 has 14 amino acids. In germline, CDR1 is MRHNA, CDR2 SNTAGT. CDR3 sequence (DNA): TGTGCCAGCAGTGTGACTAGCTCCTACAATGAGCAGTTCTTC. Translating gives CASSVTSSYNEQFF.